The 10 T cell receptor beta chains in this list originate from one sample, sequenced in a study of identical twins. One entry per CDR3 protein results from TCRdb running MiXCR on the 5' RACE reads. Of hundreds of thousands of distinct CDR3 sequences in the sample, 20% to 25% were seen once. The same sample was also used in a study of T cells expressing NK-cell markers.

Material: PBMCs. These receptors all stem from a woman under 30 in good health.

The chain joins TRBV5-5 to TRBJ2-5; 8 nucleotides match TRBD2. V gave up 6 bases and J gave up 0 bases; unmatched junction bases: 7. Looked up from germline, CDR1 is SGHKS and CDR2 is YYEKEE (reference sequence). There are 15 residues in the CDR3. CDR3 sequence reads: CASNRRGDNQETQYF. The CDR3 region has the DNA TGTGCCAGCAATCGGCGGGGGGATAACCAAGAGACCCAGTACTTC.

This clonotype appeared a few times. The rearrangement links TRBV7-2 to TRBJ1-2, with 8 bases fitting TRBD1. The trim removed 5 bases at V and 8 bases at J, leaving 10 bases unmatched. CDR3 length: 14 amino acids. Germline CDR1 and CDR2: SGHTA and FQGNSA. The CDR3 DNA is TGTGCCAGCAGCCCTTCCCCATCAGGGGGCGGCTACACCTTC. Amino acid sequence: CASSPSPSGGGYTF.

This chain uses TRBV6-1 with TRBJ2-5; 7 bases are a match to TRBD1. CDR1 is MNHNS, CDR2 SASEGT, per germline. The junction had 12 bases not matched to a gene; V was cut back by 7 bases and J by 4 bases. The CDR3 has 15 amino acids. The CDR3 spells CASTPQGKLGETQYF. Written as DNA, the CDR3 is TGTGCCAGCACCCCACAGGGGAAGTTGGGAGAGACCCAGTACTTC.

Ten or more counts support this clonotype. This sequence joins TRBV7-3 and TRBJ2-1; 11 positions match TRBD1. J was trimmed by 8 bases and V by 5 bases; bases with no gene match: 17. The germline CDR1 and CDR2 sequences are SGHTA and FQGTGA. This CDR3 comprises 18 residues. CDR3 sequence (DNA): TGTGCCAGCAGCCAATTATTGGTCGGACAGGGGGCGAGCGATGAGCAGTTCTTC. As protein: CASSQLLVGQGASDEQFF.

The chain is built from TRBV9 and TRBJ2-1; maybe TRBD2 (6 bases). V was cut by 0 bases and J by 0 bases, with 10 bases left in between. The CDR3 totals 16 residues. The germline CDR1 and CDR2 sequences are SGDLS and YYNGEE. The CDR3 DNA sequence: TGTGCCAGCAGCGTAGATAGGGAGGCCTCCTACAATGAGCAGTTCTTC. Its protein is CASSVDREASYNEQFF.

This clonotype was picked up many times. The gene calls are TRBV20-1 and TRBJ1-1; the D gene is possibly TRBD1 (5 bases). Germline V gives CDR1 DFQATT, CDR2 SNEGSKA (reference sequence). This CDR3 has 14 residues. V dropped 6 bases and J dropped 2 bases, with 16 bases sitting between them. CDR3 protein: CSAYPGRANTEAFF. The CDR3 nucleotides read TGCAGTGCGTACCCGGGACGGGCTAACACTGAAGCTTTCTTT.

This clonotype was counted a few times. The gene calls are TRBV6-2 or TRBV6-3 and TRBJ2-5; 11 bases match TRBD2. The CDR3 has 15 residues. V lost 1 base and J lost 3; bases outside the gene matches: 1. Germline CDR1 MNHEY, CDR2 SVGEGT. CDR3 amino acids: CASSYLGLAEETQYF. The DNA for the CDR3 is TGTGCCAGCAGTTACTTGGGACTAGCGGAAGAGACCCAGTACTTC.

This clonotype was picked up many times. The chain uses TRBV7-8 and TRBJ1-2; D not certain. The V end was cut by 1 base, the J end by 4 bases, with 10 bases between. Per the germline V gene, CDR1 is SGHVS and CDR2 is FQNEAQ. This CDR3 region has 14 residues. CDR3 bases: TGTGCCAGCAGCTTAGAGACGGGCCTCTATGGCTACACCTTC. Amino acid sequence: CASSLETGLYGYTF. Full variable domain (rest looked up from reference TRBV7-8 and TRBJ1-2): GAGVSQSPRYKVAKRGQDVALRCDPISGHVSLFWYQQALGQGPEFLTYFQNEAQLDKSGLPSDRFFAERPEGSVSTLKIQRTQQEDSAVYLCASSLETGLYGYTFGSGTRLTVV.

At least ten counts were recorded for this clonotype. The gene calls are TRBV7-2 and TRBJ2-3; D call uncertain. The CDR3 contains 12 residues. The V end lost 5 bases, the J end lost 6 bases, and 9 bases lay between the germline ends. Germline values: CDR1 SGHTA, CDR2 FQGNSA. The CDR3 sequence is CASSPAGDTQYF. The CDR3 DNA reads as TGTGCCAGCAGCCCCGCCGGGGATACGCAGTATTTT.

A few counts support this clonotype. The chain carries TRBV12-3 or TRBV12-4 and TRBJ2-2; 10 bases are a match to TRBD2. The CDR3 runs 15 residues. The V and J ends lost 2 bases and 7 bases, in that order; junction bases with no gene match: 4. CDR3 nucleotides: TGTGCCAGCAGTTTAATGTCTAGCGGGAGCGGGGAGCTGTTTTTT. Amino acids: CASSLMSSGSGELFF.